These 24 T cell receptor beta chains were sequenced from one sample in a study of blood T cell repertoires in COVID-19 (dated by TCRdb to the early 2020s). Libraries were prepared through the immunoSEQ multiplex PCR assay. TCRdb retrieved this table from immuneACCESS and kept in-frame rearrangements only. Not all clones are present; in checked studies, unresolved V genes account for under half, and no reason is known for the remainder. This sample gives under 200,000 clones in total; 70% to 90% of them show up just once. Roughly 5% of the sample is taken by the ten largest. What was sequenced was peripheral blood. These receptors were collected from a woman between 50 and 59 years old with COVID-19, enrolled during active disease.

The gene calls are TRBV30 and TRBJ2-2, with D uncertain. This CDR3 has 12 amino acids. V was trimmed by 0 bases and J by 5 bases, leaving 4 bases between them. The germline CDR1 and CDR2 sequences are GTSNPN and SVGIG (reference sequence). Here the CDR3 reads CAWSVNTGELFF. CDR3 nucleotides: TGTGCCTGGAGTGTTAATACCGGGGAGCTGTTTTTT.

This clone was observed a few times. The CDR3 DNA reads as TGCGCCAGCAGCTCGACTGCCGGGGAGCTGTTTTTT. As protein: CASSSTAGELFF. The V and J genes are TRBV5-1 and TRBJ2-2; D not resolved. V was shortened by 3 bases and J by 6 bases, with 6 bases between the two germline ends. Germline assignment: CDR1 SGHRS and CDR2 YFSETQ. The CDR3 extends over 12 amino acids.

CDR3 loop: CASSQEGQGYNQPQHF. The CDR3 DNA reads as TGTGCCAGCAGCCAAGAAGGGCAGGGGTATAATCAGCCCCAGCATTTT. The chain combines TRBV3-1 (or the pseudogene TRBV3-2) with TRBJ1-5; a weak D match, TRBD1 (6 bases). The CDR3 is 16 amino acids. V lost 0 bases and J 4 bases, leaving 13 bases between the germline ends. Germline V CDR1 and CDR2: LGHDT, YNNKEL (reference sequence).

The V and J genes are TRBV5-1 and TRBJ1-4, with D possibly matching TRBD1 (5 bases). V lost 1 base to trimming and J lost 2 bases, with 9 bases between them. The CDR3 is 15 residues long. Germline CDR1 and CDR2: SGHRS and YFSETQ. The CDR3 sequence: CASSLRAGTNEKLFF. Written as DNA, the CDR3 is TGCGCCAGCAGCTTGAGGGCAGGGACTAATGAAAAACTGTTTTTT. The entire variable domain, with the rest obtained from reference TRBV5-1 and TRBJ1-4, is as follows: KAGVTQTPRYLIKTRGQQVTLSCSPISGHRSVSWYQQTPGQGLQFLFEYFSETQRNKGNFPGRFSGRQFSNSRSEMNVSTLELGDSALYLCASSLRAGTNEKLFFGSGTQLSVL.

This clone was found once. The chain has TRBV28 and TRBJ2-7; tentative D call: TRBD1 (7 bases). Germline V gene data show CDR1 as MDHEN and CDR2 as SYDVKM. V dropped 5 bases and J dropped 5 bases, with 16 bases sitting between them. The CDR3 contains 14 residues. The CDR3 spells CASSPSGGRNEQYF. CDR3 nucleotide sequence: TGTGCCAGCAGTCCGTCAGGGGGGCGGAACGAGCAGTACTTC.

The chain combines TRBV6-6 with TRBJ2-7; D unresolved. The germline gives CDR1 MNHNY, CDR2 SVGAGI (reference sequence). This CDR3 is built from 14 residues. Deletions cut 4 bases from V and 2 bases from J, with 12 bases between. The CDR3 loop reads CASSSEMRTYEQYF. Written as DNA, the CDR3 is TGTGCCAGCAGTTCGGAGATGAGGACCTACGAGCAGTACTTC.

The V and J genes are TRBV3-1 (or the pseudogene TRBV3-2) and TRBJ1-2; TRBD1 agrees at 7 bases. The J segment lost 5 bases and the V segment lost 0 bases, leaving 3 bases of the junction unmatched. Germline CDR1 and CDR2: LGHDT and YNNKEL (reference sequence). The CDR3 has 14 residues. CDR3 bases: TGTGCCAGCAGCCAAGAAGTCAGGGGGTATGGCTACACCTTC. Its protein product is CASSQEVRGYGYTF.

This clone has a single count. CDR3: CAWNRGQGANYGYTF. The CDR3 region has the DNA TGTGCCTGGAACCGTGGACAGGGGGCGAACTATGGCTACACCTTC. The chain has TRBV30 and TRBJ1-2; 11 bases match TRBD1. CDR1 GTSNPN and CDR2 SVGIG come from the germline V gene (reference sequence). V was clipped by 4 bases and J by 2 bases; unmatched bases: 6. This CDR3 contains 15 residues.

This rearrangement joins TRBV12-1 to TRBJ1-1; the table's D call TRBD1 went unverified against the DNA. TRBV12-1 is described as a pseudogene. This CDR3 has 15 residues. The chain's CDR3 is CASSSTGTENTEAFF. CDR3 sequence (DNA): TGTGCCAGCAGCTCCACCGGGACAGAGAACACTGAAGCTTTCTTT.

The rearrangement uses TRBV11-3 and TRBJ1-1, with a possible D match to TRBD1 (5 bases). The V end was cut by 2 bases, the J end by 3 bases, with 10 bases between. This CDR3 has 14 amino acids. Germline CDR1 SGHNT, CDR2 YENEEA. For the CDR3, the DNA is TGTGCCAGCAGCTTAAGGGGATGGGACACTGAAGCTTTCTTT. It codes for CASSLRGWDTEAFF.

The CDR3 here is CSGAGDEQYF. The CDR3 nucleotides are TGCAGTGGGGCGGGTGACGAGCAGTACTTC. The rearrangement uses TRBV20-1 and TRBJ2-7; the D gene is possibly TRBD2 (5 bases). The CDR3 has 10 amino acids. The germline gives CDR1 DFQATT, CDR2 SNEGSKA (reference sequence). V lost 7 bases to trimming and J lost 5 bases, with 9 bases between them.

Here the CDR3 reads CASSPQGEDTQYF. CDR3 bases: TGTGCCAGCTCACCCCAGGGGGAAGATACGCAGTATTTT. This chain uses TRBV18 with TRBJ2-3; 7 nucleotides align to TRBD1. CDR3 length: 13 residues. The V gene end was trimmed by 3 bases and the J gene end by 5 bases; junction bases not matched to a gene: 2. CDR1 is KGHSH, CDR2 LQKENI, per germline.

The chain carries TRBV24-1 and TRBJ2-5, with 8 positions matching TRBD1. Germline CDR1 KGHDR, CDR2 SFDVKD. V shed 4 bases and J 5 bases; nucleotides not matched to a gene: 8. The CDR3 is 15 amino acids. As DNA, the CDR3 is TGTGCCACCAGTGACGGCCCGGACAGGGTGGAGACCCAGTACTTC. It yields the protein CATSDGPDRVETQYF.

The chain uses TRBV5-1 and TRBJ1-2, with 8 bases lining up with TRBD1. Germline trimming cut 4 bases from V and 6 bases from J; bases unmatched to any gene: 14. Per germline, CDR1 SGHRS and CDR2 YFSETQ. There are 16 residues in the CDR3. The CDR3 protein is CASSIAGQGALDGYTF. DNA of the CDR3: TGCGCCAGCAGCATCGCCGGACAGGGCGCCTTGGATGGCTACACCTTC.

CDR3 residues: CAWSGDNINYGYTF. CDR3 coding DNA: TGTGCCTGGAGCGGGGACAATATTAACTATGGCTACACCTTC. The chain couples TRBV30 to TRBJ1-2, with D possibly being TRBD1 (6 bases). The CDR3 length is 14 residues. Trimming removed 3 bases from V and 1 base from J, with 12 bases in between. Germline CDR1 is GTSNPN and CDR2 is SVGIG (reference sequence). The full variable domain, in which reference TRBV30 and TRBJ1-2 provide the parts outside the CDR3, is SQTIHQWPATLVQPVGSPLSLECTVEGTSNPNLYWYRQAAGRGLQLLFYSVGIGQISSEVPQNLSASRPQDRQFILSSKKLLLSDSGFYLCAWSGDNINYGYTFGSGTRLTVV.

The chain combines TRBV3-1 (or the pseudogene TRBV3-2) with TRBJ1-1, with D perhaps matching TRBD1 (5 bases). V gave up 8 bases and J gave up 3 bases, with 19 bases separating them. This CDR3 has 15 residues. Germline CDR1 LGHDT, CDR2 YNNKEL (reference sequence). CDR3 DNA sequence: TGTGCCAGCTGTCAGGGTTGGCGGGGGGACACTGAAGCTTTCTTT. The encoded protein is CASCQGWRGDTEAFF.

This chain links TRBV19 with TRBJ1-1, with D possibly being TRBD1 (5 bases). Germline loops: CDR1 LNHDA, CDR2 SQIVND (reference sequence). This CDR3 has 14 residues. V lost 2 bases and J lost 1, with 8 bases in between. For the CDR3, the DNA is TGTGCCAGTAGTATACAGGGTCGGAACACTGAAGCTTTCTTT. Translation gives CASSIQGRNTEAFF.

This sequence joins TRBV28 and TRBJ2-2, with 9 bases that match TRBD1. This CDR3 contains 14 residues. The V gene end was trimmed by 8 bases and the J gene end by 7 bases; junction bases not matched to a gene: 8. Germline V CDR1 and CDR2: MDHEN, SYDVKM. This CDR3 is CASSPGTGIGELFF. CDR3 sequence (DNA): TGTGCCAGCTCCCCCGGGACAGGGATCGGGGAGCTGTTTTTT.

This clone was observed once. This chain connects TRBV7-9 to TRBJ1-1; unclear D gene. The CDR3 loop spans 14 amino acids. Germline CDR1 SEHNR, CDR2 FQNEAQ (reference sequence). The V end was cut by 1 base, the J end by 1 base, with 7 bases between. The CDR3 coding sequence is TGTGCCAGCAGCTTAGAGACACCGAACACTGAAGCTTTCTTT. As protein: CASSLETPNTEAFF.

The V gene is TRBV5-5, the J gene TRBJ2-3; D might be TRBD2 (5 bases). The ends were cut back, 4 bases at V and 5 bases at J, with 5 bases in the middle. The CDR3 is 11 amino acids. Germline V gene sequence: CDR1 SGHKS, CDR2 YYEKEE (reference sequence). The CDR3 here is CASSRGDTQYF. CDR3 in DNA: TGTGCCAGCAGCCGGGGAGATACGCAGTATTTT.

This clone appeared once. J is TRBJ2-3 and V is TRBV29-1, with 11 bases matching TRBD2. The CDR3 is 14 residues long. Germline lookup yields CDR1 SQVTM and CDR2 ANQGSEA. V dropped 4 bases and J dropped 4; count of bases not matched to a gene: 4. The CDR3 spells CSVVRLAGPDTQYF. The CDR3 bases are TGCAGCGTTGTAAGACTAGCGGGGCCAGATACGCAGTATTTT.

The chain uses TRBV6-5 and TRBJ1-1; 7 nucleotides match TRBD1. This CDR3 contains 15 residues. The J segment lost 1 base and the V segment lost 7 bases, leaving 9 bases of the junction unmatched. Germline assignment: CDR1 MNHEY and CDR2 SVGAGI. As DNA, the CDR3 is TGTGCCAGCATCCCTGGACAGGCCTCGAACACTGAAGCTTTCTTT. Protein product: CASIPGQASNTEAFF.

This clone was found once. This sequence joins TRBV4-3 and TRBJ1-1; unclear D gene. The CDR3 covers 14 residues. Looked up from germline, CDR1 is LGHNA and CDR2 is YSLEER. Trimming stripped 0 bases from V and 5 bases from J, with 10 bases between. The CDR3 coding sequence is TGCGCCAGCAGCCAAGATGTTCAGAGGACTGAAGCTTTCTTT. Translating gives CASSQDVQRTEAFF.

The CDR3 reads CASSLSRSSYNEQFF. The CDR3 coding sequence is TGTGCCAGCAGCTTGTCCCGTAGCTCCTACAATGAGCAGTTCTTC. The chain recombines TRBV5-4 with TRBJ2-1; D is ambiguous. Trimming stripped 1 base from V and 0 bases from J, with 8 bases between. Germline CDR1 SGHNT, CDR2 YYREEE (reference sequence). This CDR3 has 15 residues.